What follows describes a single T cell receptor beta chain. Its binding antigen is unknown. Base-call qualities are not available, and no considerably larger clone is one nucleotide away. These data belong to a study of cytomegalovirus exposure and HLA in healthy donors (TCRdb year 2017). Broadly, across the study: According to a later analysis, one platform produced both the 100 to 150 validation repertoires and the 666 repertoires of the first cohort. High-throughput TCR immunosequencing, statistical association of individual TCRs with disease status, and machine learning were combined to predict cytomegalovirus infection status. The study aimed to test whether signatures of past pathogen exposure could be identified by cataloging public T cell receptors. Along with the roughly 700-subject first cohort, a separate validation cohort of approximately 110 different subjects was used. General conclusions and limits of the study: A later analysis found that TCRs clustered in the first cohort also tended to co-occur in the roughly 120 validation repertoires, with more than 90% of cluster scores above 0. The authors suggested that the approach could potentially be extended to other disease states and immunological phenotypes. A later analysis lacked HLA typing for the validation cohort, so it scored co-occurrence in that cohort across all 130 or so repertoires. Across donors, most TCR sequences were observed very rarely, whereas some public TCRs were present in many individuals. Cytomegalovirus status was reported to be diagnosed by the classifier with high specificity and sensitivity in both the original and validation cohorts. A few of the identified cytomegalovirus-associated TCR beta chains were confirmed in vitro to be specific for cytomegalovirus antigens. The study listed 164 TCR beta chains as associated with cytomegalovirus.

For CDR1 and CDR2, the germline V gene lists MNHNS and SASEGT. CDR3 length: 13 amino acids, cysteine to phenylalanine. The entry retains the CDR3 DNA only, 39 bases that are in frame from base 1. V is pared back by 5 bases and J by 0 bases, with 7 bases lying between the germline termini. To prepare the library, the immunoSEQ multiplex PCR assay was applied. The study's processing was this. A statistical classification framework was developed to diagnose cytomegalovirus status using the catalog of TCR beta chain sequences. TCRdb mirrors the immuneACCESS table, restricted to in-frame sequences. Some clones are absent from its copies; in checked studies, under half trace to an unresolved V gene, and the reason for the others is unknown. Clone size and V and J calls were adopted from that table, with D and trimming inferred from the DNA. The sample table lists about 69,000 clones, about 95% of them with a count of one. More than 1% of the sample is in the top ten clones.

Separate from the roughly 650-subject first cohort, the validation cohort of more than 90 subjects was the group to which the donors belonged. This TCR derives from a woman between 18 and 30 years old in good health and CMV-seronegative. Sequencing was performed on PBMCs. This chain joins TRBV6-1 to TRBJ1-1; confidence is insufficient to name the D gene. The CDR3 protein: CASSQYMNTEAFF. The DNA sequence is as follows: TGTGCCAGCAGTCAATACATGAACACTGAAGCTTTCTTT.